This note documents a single T cell receptor (beta chain) sequence. Trimming removed 1 base at V and 3 bases at J, with 10 bases between. This CDR3 contains 14 residues. In germline, CDR1 is DFQATT, CDR2 SNEGSKA (reference sequence). The data were obtained in a study of metastatic and nonmetastatic thyroid tumors. Study information: Both malignant and benign thyroid patients supplied peripheral blood and tumor or nodule tissue samples, across which the repertoires of these patients were then compared.

Methods used by the authors: Construction of a distant-metastasis classifier for papillary thyroid cancer relied on CDR3 differences across clinicopathological groups. TCRdb reassembled clones from the PCR reads with MiXCR. The V and J calls shown here were made by TCRdb, not taken from the authors' results. The top ten hold 3% to 3.5% of the sample, which has over 40,000 clones, around 25% seen once. Not a single patient had been given any form of treatment at any point before undergoing thyroid surgery. The gene calls are TRBV20-1 and TRBJ2-1; no clear D. This clonotype was obtained from a male donor with papillary thyroid cancer or a benign thyroid nodule (not recorded which). Some clones in this sample may be carry-over from other donors' samples. The sequenced material came from blood. Here the CDR3 DNA reads TGCAGTGCTAGAGGGCAGCAAATCTACAATGAGCAGTTCTTC. This translates into CSARGQQIYNEQFF.